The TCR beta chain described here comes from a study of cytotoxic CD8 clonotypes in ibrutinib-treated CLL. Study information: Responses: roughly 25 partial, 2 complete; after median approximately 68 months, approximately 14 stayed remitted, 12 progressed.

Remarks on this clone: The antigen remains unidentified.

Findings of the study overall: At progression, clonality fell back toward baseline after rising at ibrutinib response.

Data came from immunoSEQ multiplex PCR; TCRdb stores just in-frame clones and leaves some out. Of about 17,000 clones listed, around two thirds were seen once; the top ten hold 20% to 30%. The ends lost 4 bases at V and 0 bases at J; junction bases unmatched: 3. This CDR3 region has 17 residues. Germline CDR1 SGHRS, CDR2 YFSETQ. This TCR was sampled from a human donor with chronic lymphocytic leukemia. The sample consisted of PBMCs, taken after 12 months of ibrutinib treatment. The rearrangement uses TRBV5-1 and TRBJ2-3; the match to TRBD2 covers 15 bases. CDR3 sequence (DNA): TGCGCCAGCAGCGGGACTAGCGGGAGGACTAGCACAGATACGCAGTATTTT. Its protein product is CASSGTSGRTSTDTQYF.